A selection of T cell receptor beta chains follows, all from one sample in a study of breast tumors, draining lymph nodes, adjacent tissues. TCRdb used MiXCR to reprocess the multiplex PCR reads, holding one entry per CDR3 protein. The sample yields fewer than 150,000 distinct CDR3 sequences, around 20% seen once. Material: axillary lymph node tissue. The receptors shown here come from a female donor with breast cancer. Some clones in this sample may be carry-over from other donors' samples. The CDR3 runs from the conserved cysteine through the conserved F or W. Size is omitted from some rows. Given values are once, few, many or a class for expanded clones.

j_call	v_call	clone_size	cdr3_aa
TRBJ2-1	TRBV28	many	CASSLGTVDEQFF
TRBJ1-3	TRBV5-1	many	CASSLDGLGNTIYF
TRBJ2-1	TRBV7-2	many	CASSLELAGEQFF
TRBJ2-1	TRBV20-1	-	CSARILAGVAFNEQFF
TRBJ1-3	TRBV18	few	CASSSLTGGENTIYF
TRBJ1-3	TRBV20-1	many	CSARGYGDRISGNTIYF
TRBJ2-7	TRBV12-3/TRBV12-4	many	CASRRGGTVYEQYF
TRBJ2-1	TRBV7-7	few	CASSLARTVEQFF
TRBJ2-7	TRBV18	many	CASSSRTGSYEQYF
TRBJ1-6	TRBV18	many	CASSSGGNSPLHF
TRBJ1-6	TRBV7-3	many	CASSLTLGSPLHF
TRBJ1-6	TRBV19	many	CASSITGGSPLHF
TRBJ1-5	TRBV28	few	CASSSHGPGVNQPQHF
TRBJ2-5	TRBV19	many	CASSMLSVGGGETQYF
TRBJ2-7	TRBV20-1	many	CSARALAGSYEQYF
TRBJ2-7	TRBV24-1	many	CATSDTRWGEQYF
TRBJ1-5	TRBV19	-	CASSIERTAQNQPQHF
TRBJ2-1	TRBV30	many	CAWSVRGRQFDREQFF
TRBJ2-2	TRBV20-1	many	CSARGTSGSANTGELFF
TRBJ2-2	TRBV7-2	many	CASSLTSGRARELFF
TRBJ2-1	TRBV7-8	many	CASRGGTGLNNEQFF
TRBJ1-6	TRBV5-6	many	CASSPRGTGLTPLHF